The T cell receptor (beta chain) under discussion was sequenced for a study of T cell responses to AZD1222 COVID-19 vaccine. Measured with immunoSEQ multiplex PCR; TCRdb has only the in-frame clones, and not every one. The data hold fewer than 110,000 clones, with around nine tenths observed a single time. The CDR3 is 16 amino acids. CDR1 is MNHEY and CDR2 is SVGEGT in the germline V gene. After removal of 0 bases from V and 3 bases from J, the junction contained 3 bases not matched to a gene. The source material was peripheral blood, sampled on day 0 of AZD1222 vaccination. The chain is built from TRBV6-2 or TRBV6-3 and TRBJ2-3; the match to TRBD2 covers 10 bases. This receptor was identified in an adult in good health. The CDR3 is CASSYSLAGVTDTQYF. As DNA, the CDR3 is TGTGCCAGCAGTTACTCCCTAGCGGGGGTAACAGATACGCAGTATTTT.